Below, 32 T cell receptor beta chains from the same sample are listed, as sequenced in a study of immune evolution from preneoplasia to lung adenocarcinoma. Profiled with immunoSEQ multiplex PCR; TCRdb holds only in-frame clones, not every one. The data show about 6,200 clones, approximately 72% seen once. Sequenced input: FFPE adjacent normal lung tissue. The origin of the receptors is an older donor with lung adenocarcinoma.

The V and J genes are TRBV27 and TRBJ1-2, with unresolved D. This CDR3 region has 13 residues. Germline loops: CDR1 MNHEY, CDR2 SMNVEV (reference sequence). The germline V and J ends were trimmed by 4 bases and 8 bases, with 14 bases remaining between them. CDR3 in DNA: TGTGCCAGCAGTTCCACCCGAGCAGGCGGCTACACCTTC. This gives the protein CASSSTRAGGYTF.

V usage is TRBV25-1 and J usage is TRBJ1-4; D is possibly TRBD1 (5 bases). Germline V CDR1 and CDR2: MGHDK, SYGVNS. This CDR3 is built from 16 residues. V was clipped by 6 bases and J by 8 bases, with 22 bases between them. The CDR3 DNA reads TGTGCCAGCAGCCCTAGAGGTGTGGGGGTTGGGGAAAAACTGTTTTTT. This codes for CASSPRGVGVGEKLFF.

The chain uses TRBV30 and TRBJ2-7; 12 bases are shared with TRBD2. The germline V gene has CDR1 GTSNPN and CDR2 SVGIG (reference sequence). The J segment lost 0 bases and the V segment lost 3 bases, leaving 3 bases of the junction unmatched. The CDR3 length is 15 residues. CDR3 DNA sequence: TGTGCCTGGAGACCTAGCGGGAGGGCCTCCTACGAGCAGTACTTC. It yields the protein CAWRPSGRASYEQYF.

This clone is hyperexpanded (1% or more) in the sample. J is TRBJ2-3 and V is TRBV15; D gene ambiguous. Trimming left V 1 base short and J 0 bases short, with 11 bases between. Germline CDR1 and CDR2: LNHNV and YYDKDF (reference sequence). The CDR3 is made up of 16 amino acids. CDR3 in amino acids: CATSRGASTSTDTQYF. The CDR3 DNA reads as TGTGCCACCAGCAGAGGTGCGTCTACTAGCACAGATACGCAGTATTTT.

The chain carries TRBV9 and TRBJ2-7; D not resolved. The V gene lost 3 bases and the J gene lost 3 bases, with 4 bases spanning the gap. The CDR3 is 11 amino acids. Germline V gives CDR1 SGDLS, CDR2 YYNGEE. CDR3 nucleotides: TGTGCCAGCAGCGCAGGCTACGAGCAGTACTTC. Encoded protein: CASSAGYEQYF.

The count of this clone is one. The chain couples TRBV6-5 to TRBJ1-2, with a weak D call TRBD1 (6 bases). CDR3 length: 15 residues. V was shortened by 5 bases and J by 4 bases, with 17 bases between the two germline ends. Per the germline V gene, CDR1 is MNHEY and CDR2 is SVGAGI. CDR3: CASSPTGTPSYGYTF. CDR3 nucleotides: TGTGCCAGCAGTCCGACCGGGACACCCAGCTATGGCTACACCTTC.

The chain carries TRBV5-4 and TRBJ2-3; D uncertain. This CDR3 has 16 residues. Trimming took 0 bases from V and 2 from J, leaving 13 bases between them. Germline V gives CDR1 SGHNT, CDR2 YYREEE (reference sequence). CDR3 protein: CASSLAGSDLTDTQYF. CDR3 DNA sequence: TGTGCCAGCAGCTTGGCCGGGTCGGACCTCACAGATACGCAGTATTTT.

The chain employs TRBV5-1 and TRBJ2-7, with D tentatively TRBD1 or TRBD2 (5 bases each). Germline lookup yields CDR1 SGHRS and CDR2 YFSETQ. This CDR3 has 13 residues. Trimming stripped 0 bases from V and 6 bases from J, with 10 bases between. CDR3 sequence: CASSLAGGVEQYF. The CDR3 region has the DNA TGCGCCAGCAGCTTGGCTGGGGGAGTCGAGCAGTACTTC. The full variable domain, rest sourced from reference TRBV5-1 and TRBJ2-7, is KAGVTQTPRYLIKTRGQQVTLSCSPISGHRSVSWYQQTPGQGLQFLFEYFSETQRNKGNFPGRFSGRQFSNSRSEMNVSTLELGDSALYLCASSLAGGVEQYFGPGTRLTVT.

CDR3 residues: CAWSSDNSNQPQHF. The CDR3 nucleotides are TGTGCCTGGAGTTCGGACAATAGCAATCAGCCCCAGCATTTT. This sequence joins TRBV30 and TRBJ1-5, with a tentative D call TRBD1 (5 bases). CDR3 length: 14 residues. Per the germline V gene, CDR1 is GTSNPN and CDR2 is SVGIG (reference sequence). Trimming removed 2 bases from V and 0 bases from J, with 8 bases in between.

The genes are TRBV4-1 and TRBJ1-5, with D unclear. V shed 1 base and J shed 4 bases, with 8 bases lying between them. CDR1 is MGHRA, CDR2 YSYEKL, per germline. The length of the CDR3 is 14 residues. The chain's CDR3 is CASSQVLGNQPQHF. CDR3 coding DNA: TGCGCCAGCAGCCAAGTCTTGGGAAATCAGCCCCAGCATTTT.

This clone was counted a single time. The genes are TRBV18 and TRBJ2-5, with D possibly matching TRBD1 (6 bases). The J call may be in error: the DNA end matches TRBJ2-7 better. CDR1 is KGHSH, CDR2 LQKENI, per germline. The CDR3 has 14 residues. As DNA, the CDR3 is TGTGCCAGCTCACCTAGGACAGAATCTGGCGAGCAGTACTTC. Translation: CASSPRTESGEQYF.

The rearrangement uses TRBV4-1 and TRBJ2-7; TRBD1 might be the D (5 bases). The CDR3 has 14 amino acids. Germline loops: CDR1 MGHRA, CDR2 YSYEKL. V was cut by 1 base and J by 0 bases, with 7 bases left in between. The CDR3 region is CASSQADTSYEQYF. The CDR3 DNA reads TGCGCCAGCAGCCAAGCGGACACCTCCTACGAGCAGTACTTC.

This sequence joins TRBV7-8 and TRBJ1-2; D possibly corresponds to TRBD1 (6 bases). CDR3 length: 13 amino acids. Germline CDR1 is SGHVS and CDR2 is FQNEAQ. Trimming cost V 0 bases and J 8 bases, with 10 bases left between them. The CDR3 here is CASSLAGGGGYTF. CDR3 in DNA: TGTGCCAGCAGCTTAGCGGGAGGGGGGGGCTACACCTTC.

The rearrangement uses TRBV7-2 and TRBJ2-3; D possibly uses TRBD1 or TRBD2 (5 bases each). Trimming removed 2 bases from V and 3 bases from J, with 12 bases in between. The CDR3 runs 15 residues. The germline gives CDR1 SGHTA, CDR2 FQGNSA. The CDR3 here is CASSLSSWGTDTQYF. The DNA for the CDR3 is TGTGCCAGCAGCTTAAGCTCATGGGGGACAGATACGCAGTATTTT.

The rearrangement uses TRBV28 and TRBJ2-5; 8 bases match TRBD2. Per the germline V gene, CDR1 is MDHEN and CDR2 is SYDVKM. Unmatched junction bases numbered 7, after V lost 5 bases and J lost 5 bases. This CDR3 has 14 residues. The CDR3 coding sequence is TGTGCCAGCAGTCCACCGACTAGCGACGAGACCCAGTACTTC. Translated, it gives CASSPPTSDETQYF.

This clone was seen a handful of times. Within the sample, other DNA sequences also encode this same CDR3. This chain links TRBV4-1 with TRBJ1-4, with D possibly TRBD1 on 5 matching bases. The V end was cut by 0 bases, the J end by 3 bases, with 11 bases between. This CDR3 has 16 amino acids. Germline V CDR1 and CDR2: MGHRA, YSYEKL. The chain's CDR3 is CASSQDGRGPNEKLFF. CDR3 sequence (DNA): TGCGCCAGCAGCCAAGATGGTAGGGGACCTAATGAAAAACTGTTTTTT.

This clone is labeled as hyperexpanded (1% or more). The gene calls are TRBV10-1 and TRBJ1-2, with 8 bases fitting TRBD1. With V trimmed by 7 bases and J by 2 bases, 6 bases remained unmatched. Germline V CDR1 and CDR2: WNHNN, SYGVQD (reference sequence). The length of the CDR3 is 14 residues. CDR3 in DNA: TGCGCCAGCAACATCTGGACAGGGAACTATGGCTACACCTTC. This encodes CASNIWTGNYGYTF.

The genes are TRBV29-1 and TRBJ1-2; D unresolved. There are 12 residues in the CDR3. Germline CDR1 SQVTM, CDR2 ANQGSEA. Trimming took 1 base from V and 7 from J, leaving 10 bases between them. DNA for the CDR3: TGCAGCGTTGAAGGTTCGGGGTCTGGCTACACCTTC. Its translation: CSVEGSGSGYTF.

The gene calls are TRBV9 and TRBJ1-5; 9 bases agree with TRBD1. V gave up 2 bases and J gave up 2 bases; unmatched junction bases: 2. This CDR3 is 15 amino acids long. Germline CDR1 SGDLS, CDR2 YYNGEE. CDR3 in DNA: TGTGCCAGCAGCGTGGGACAGGGTGGCAATCAGCCCCAGCATTTT. It is translated as CASSVGQGGNQPQHF.

The V call is TRBV5-1, the J call TRBJ1-2; TRBD1 is a possible D gene (6 bases). Trimming pared 2 bases from V and 7 bases from J, leaving 9 bases between. CDR3 length: 12 amino acids. Germline values: CDR1 SGHRS, CDR2 YFSETQ. CDR3: CASSFRGAGYTF. CDR3 DNA sequence: TGCGCCAGCAGCTTCAGGGGCGCTGGCTACACCTTC. Together with reference TRBV5-1 and TRBJ1-2, the CDR3 gives the full variable domain: KAGVTQTPRYLIKTRGQQVTLSCSPISGHRSVSWYQQTPGQGLQFLFEYFSETQRNKGNFPGRFSGRQFSNSRSEMNVSTLELGDSALYLCASSFRGAGYTFGSGTRLTVV.

The chain is built from TRBV6-6 and TRBJ1-2, with D unresolved. Between the trimmed V and J ends, which lost 0 bases and 6 bases, there was a span of 8 bases. The length of the CDR3 is 13 residues. Germline loops: CDR1 MNHNY, CDR2 SVGAGI (reference sequence). CDR3 DNA: TGTGCCAGCAGTTACTCACCCGCAGATGGCTACACCTTC. As protein: CASSYSPADGYTF.

V usage is TRBV6-1 and J usage is TRBJ1-5, with D perhaps TRBD1 (5 bases). Germline CDR1 is MNHNS and CDR2 is SASEGT. There are 15 residues in the CDR3. V gave up 6 bases and J gave up 4 bases, with 16 bases separating them. CDR3 bases: TGTGCCAGCAGGAGGGACCCCGGACCAAATCAGCCCCAGCATTTT. Its translation is CASRRDPGPNQPQHF.

The chain recombines TRBV7-9 with TRBJ2-7, with no clear D. The CDR3 is made up of 11 amino acids. V was shortened by 5 bases and J by 3 bases, with 5 bases between the two germline ends. Germline CDR1 is SEHNR and CDR2 is FQNEAQ (reference sequence). For the CDR3, the DNA is TGTGCCAGCAGCGCCCTCTACGAGCAGTACTTC. Protein: CASSALYEQYF.

The chain is built from TRBV28 and TRBJ1-4; possible D gene TRBD1, 6 bases. The CDR3 totals 15 residues. CDR1 and CDR2 from the germline V gene are MDHEN and SYDVKM. The V end lost 1 base, the J end lost 6 bases, and 12 bases lay between the germline ends. CDR3 sequence (DNA): TGTGCCAGCAGTTTATTAGGAGGGGGGGATGAAAAACTGTTTTTT. Translated: CASSLLGGGDEKLFF.

The chain couples TRBV7-2 to TRBJ1-1; possible D gene TRBD1, 5 bases. This CDR3 contains 15 residues. CDR1 and CDR2 from the germline V gene are SGHTA and FQGNSA. Trimming left V 5 bases short and J 1 base short, with 14 bases between. As DNA, the CDR3 is TGTGCCAGCAGCCATCCGGGACGGGCGAACACTGAAGCTTTCTTT. This translates into CASSHPGRANTEAFF.

The chain combines TRBV5-1 with TRBJ1-2, with D hard to call. Deletions cut 4 bases from V and 5 bases from J, with 9 bases between. Germline-derived CDR1 and CDR2 are SGHRS and YFSETQ. The length of the CDR3 is 12 residues. The CDR3 loop reads CASSQETYGYTF. In DNA, the CDR3 is TGCGCCAGCAGCCAGGAAACGTATGGCTACACCTTC. The variable domain in full, completed from reference TRBV5-1 and TRBJ1-2, reads KAGVTQTPRYLIKTRGQQVTLSCSPISGHRSVSWYQQTPGQGLQFLFEYFSETQRNKGNFPGRFSGRQFSNSRSEMNVSTLELGDSALYLCASSQETYGYTFGSGTRLTVV.

This clone occurred a few times. The chain carries TRBV27 and TRBJ2-5, with TRBD1 matching over 7 bases. V trimming: 4 bases; J trimming: 4 bases; junction bases outside the gene matches: 15. The CDR3 extends over 17 amino acids. Germline V gene lookup returns CDR1 MNHEY and CDR2 SMNVEV (reference sequence). CDR3 sequence: CASSSPRRKGARETQYF. The CDR3, as DNA: TGTGCCAGCAGTTCCCCACGGAGGAAGGGGGCAAGAGAGACCCAGTACTTC.

The rearrangement joins TRBV13 to TRBJ2-3; D remains unclear. CDR1 PRHDT and CDR2 FYEKMQ come from the germline V gene (reference sequence). The CDR3 consists of 14 residues. V was pared by 0 bases and J by 0 bases, with 4 bases between. The CDR3: CASSLGASTDTQYF. CDR3 nucleotide sequence: TGTGCCAGCAGCTTAGGTGCTAGCACAGATACGCAGTATTTT.

This chain links TRBV6-1 with TRBJ2-3; D is undetermined. The CDR3 is 14 amino acids. Trimming pared 4 bases from V and 2 bases from J, leaving 10 bases between. The germline CDR1 and CDR2 sequences are MNHNS and SASEGT. CDR3 loop: CASSVERATDTQYF. In DNA form, the CDR3 reads TGTGCCAGCAGTGTAGAGAGAGCCACAGATACGCAGTATTTT.

This clone was found a few times. The V call is TRBV5-6, the J call TRBJ1-1; D call uncertain. The CDR3 contains 14 residues. The germline CDR1 and CDR2 sequences are SGHDT and YYEEEE. Trimming removed 2 bases from V and 4 bases from J, with 12 bases in between. Written as DNA, the CDR3 is TGTGCCAGCAGCTTCCCAAGTCTGGGCACTGAAGCTTTCTTT. It encodes CASSFPSLGTEAFF.

V is TRBV30 and J is TRBJ1-1; 7 bases are a match to TRBD1. V lost 5 bases to trimming and J lost 4 bases; unmatched junction nucleotides: 13. The CDR3 sequence is 15 residues long. Germline-derived CDR1 and CDR2 are GTSNPN and SVGIG (reference sequence). Here the CDR3 DNA reads TGTGCCTGGGGCGGATTGACAGGGATCGGCACTGAAGCTTTCTTT. Its translation: CAWGGLTGIGTEAFF.

This chain links TRBV11-2 with TRBJ1-1; D is ambiguous. Germline V gene data show CDR1 as SGHAT and CDR2 as FQNNGV. Between the trimmed V and J ends, which lost 1 base and 4 bases, there was a span of 7 bases. There are 13 residues in the CDR3. The CDR3 here is CASSLGVGTEAFF. The CDR3 nucleotides are TGTGCCAGCAGCTTAGGGGTGGGCACTGAAGCTTTCTTT.